Ten or more counts support the clone carrying this T cell receptor beta chain. Its antigen is unknown. This sample is drawn from a study of T cell repertoires in cytomegalovirus infection. Study-wide context: CMV infection plus the matching HLA type was flagged by public TCR beta signatures. Notes on the study in general: Carriers of CMV plus the relevant HLA were identified by cumulative public TCR beta family frequency. In two of eight donors, the top clonotype was HLA-C-restricted CMV-specific.

TCRdb independently ran MiXCR on the reads; one entry per CDR3 protein. Of 560,000 or so distinct CDR3 sequences listed, about 15% were seen once; the top ten hold roughly a quarter. The CDR3 has 15 residues. Germline V gives CDR1 SEHNR, CDR2 FQNEAQ (reference sequence). Trimming pared 4 bases from V and 5 bases from J, leaving 15 bases between. This chain links TRBV7-9 with TRBJ1-5; D may be TRBD1 (6 bases). This receptor was taken from a human donor in good health (CMV status not recorded). Some clones in this sample may be carry-over from other donors' samples. The sample comprised CD8+ T cells from PBMCs. The CDR3 is CASSSLDSPDQPQHF. The CDR3 coding sequence is TGTGCCAGCAGCTCCTTGGACAGTCCCGATCAGCCCCAGCATTTT.